Presented here are 18 T cell receptor beta chains from one specimen sequenced in a study of identical twins. Via MiXCR, TCRdb re-called the 5' RACE reads, giving one row per CDR3 protein. The sample has about 520,000 distinct CDR3 sequences, 22% seen once. This sample also belongs to another study, concerning T cells expressing NK-cell markers.

Source material: CD4+ T cells sorted from blood. Source of these receptors: a woman younger than 35 in good health.

The sample holds a few counts of this clonotype. The V call is TRBV12-3 or TRBV12-4, the J call TRBJ2-5; TRBD1 matches at 9 bases. The J segment lost 6 bases and the V segment lost 6 bases, leaving 11 bases of the junction unmatched. The CDR3 is made up of 15 amino acids. The CDR3 sequence is CASSPWTGEGKTQYF. As DNA, the CDR3 is TGTGCCAGCAGCCCCTGGACAGGGGAGGGCAAGACCCAGTACTTC.

In this sample, this clonotype turned up once. This chain joins TRBV5-4 and TRBJ2-1, with 11 nucleotides matching TRBD2. CDR1 and CDR2 from the germline V gene are SGHNT and YYREEE (reference sequence). CDR3 size: 16 residues. V shed 4 bases, J shed 3 bases, and the junction held 6 bases outside the gene matches. The CDR3 nucleotides are TGTGCCAGCAGCAACCCCGGGACTAGCGGCTACAATGAGCAGTTCTTC. Translating it yields CASSNPGTSGYNEQFF. The variable domain in full, completed from reference TRBV5-4 and TRBJ2-1, reads ETGVTQSPTHLIKTRGQQVTLRCSSQSGHNTVSWYQQALGQGPQFIFQYYREEENGRGNFPPRFSGLQFPNYSSELNVNALELDDSALYLCASSNPGTSGYNEQFFGPGTRLTVL.

J is TRBJ2-3 and V is TRBV9, with a weak D call TRBD1 (6 bases). The CDR3 sequence is 15 residues long. V lost 0 bases to trimming and J lost 5 bases, with 13 bases between them. CDR1 is SGDLS and CDR2 is YYNGEE in the germline V gene. DNA for the CDR3: TGTGCCAGCAGCGTAGTGGGGGCCGCCCTAGATACGCAGTATTTT. Translating it yields CASSVVGAALDTQYF.

Only a few counts were recorded for this clonotype. The chain is built from TRBV29-1 and TRBJ2-7, with D possibly TRBD2 on 6 matching bases. CDR3 length equals 12 residues. The V end lost 7 bases, the J end lost 6 bases, and 16 bases lay between the germline ends. CDR1 and CDR2 (germline): SQVTM, ANQGSEA. The CDR3 DNA sequence: TGCAGCGGGAGACTAGGAGGGAGCGAGCAGTACTTC. It specifies CSGRLGGSEQYF.

Only a few counts were recorded for this clonotype. The chain combines TRBV30 with TRBJ1-1; TRBD1 is a possible D gene (6 bases). V dropped 2 bases and J dropped 4 bases, with 17 bases sitting between them. The CDR3 has 15 residues. The germline V gene has CDR1 GTSNPN and CDR2 SVGIG (reference sequence). DNA of the CDR3: TGTGCCTGGAGTCACGCCACAGGGCTGTTCACTGAAGCTTTCTTT. The encoded protein is CAWSHATGLFTEAFF.

This chain's CDR3 is CASSLEYQGSAFF. The CDR3 nucleotides are TGTGCCAGCAGCTTAGAGTATCAGGGTTCAGCTTTCTTT. This sequence joins TRBV7-3 and TRBJ1-1; D possibly corresponds to TRBD1 (5 bases). V lost 2 bases, J lost 10 bases, and 14 bases lay in between. CDR3 length: 13 amino acids. The V gene's germline CDR1 is SGHTA and CDR2 FQGTGA.

This chain connects TRBV7-8 to TRBJ1-5; TRBD1 matches 7 bases. The germline V gene has CDR1 SGHVS and CDR2 FQNEAQ. V dropped 4 bases and J dropped 3; count of bases not matched to a gene: 6. CDR3 length: 15 amino acids. Written as DNA, the CDR3 is TGTGCCAGCAGCTCAGCCGGGACAGACAATCAGCCCCAGCATTTT. Translation: CASSSAGTDNQPQHF.

The rearrangement uses TRBV20-1 and TRBJ2-5; D not resolved. With 5 bases removed from V and 2 bases from J, the gap between germline ends came to 12 bases. Germline V gene lookup returns CDR1 DFQATT and CDR2 SNEGSKA (reference sequence). This CDR3 has 13 residues. The DNA of the CDR3 is TGCAGTGCTTCTACTGTTCTTCAAGAGACCCAGTACTTC. Translation gives CSASTVLQETQYF.

The chain links TRBV29-1 to TRBJ2-7, with TRBD2 as a possible D gene (6 bases). V was cut by 7 bases and J by 5 bases, with 15 bases left in between. This CDR3 spans 12 amino acids. CDR1 and CDR2 from the germline V gene are SQVTM and ANQGSEA. CDR3 residues: CSALGLLHEQYF. In nucleotides, the CDR3 is TGCAGCGCCCTTGGACTACTTCACGAGCAGTACTTC.

This clonotype has just a few counts. The chain links TRBV5-6 to TRBJ1-4; D not certain. Germline-derived CDR1 and CDR2 are SGHDT and YYEEEE. The CDR3 consists of 13 residues. With 0 bases removed from V and 4 bases from J, the gap between germline ends came to 4 bases. The CDR3 nucleotides are TGTGCCAGCAGCTTGGGCATTAATGAAAAACTGTTTTTT. It specifies CASSLGINEKLFF.

This clonotype appeared many times. The chain combines TRBV5-1 with TRBJ2-3; D not certain. Germline V gene data show CDR1 as SGHRS and CDR2 as YFSETQ. The CDR3 contains 15 residues. V was trimmed by 5 bases and J by 5 bases, leaving 18 bases between them. In DNA, the CDR3 is TGCGCCAGCAGAGATACGCGGATTACTTTAGATACGCAGTATTTT. It yields the protein CASRDTRITLDTQYF.

This clonotype was recorded a few times. The chain joins TRBV5-1 to TRBJ2-5, with 8 bases identical to TRBD2. Germline V gene data show CDR1 as SGHRS and CDR2 as YFSETQ. This CDR3 has 14 residues. V was pared by 4 bases and J by 1 base, with 3 bases of the junction left unmatched. CDR3 DNA: TGCGCCAGCAGCCGACTAGCGACCCAAGAGACCCAGTACTTC. Protein product: CASSRLATQETQYF.

This clonotype was counted only a few times. This chain uses TRBV3-1 with TRBJ2-1; D is possibly TRBD2 (5 bases). V was shortened by 1 base and J by 10 bases, with 14 bases between the two germline ends. Germline CDR1 is LGHDT and CDR2 is YNNKEL (reference sequence). The length of the CDR3 is 14 residues. This CDR3 is CASSQGGGDREQFF. The CDR3 bases are TGTGCCAGCAGCCAAGGCGGAGGAGATCGGGAGCAGTTCTTC.

This clonotype has only one observation. An end of the junction differs from the germline gene, which may be a read error. The rearrangement joins TRBV5-5 to TRBJ2-1; no clear D. CDR1 SGHKS and CDR2 YYEKEE come from the germline V gene (reference sequence). The CDR3 totals 16 residues. The CDR3 DNA reads as TGTGCCAGCAGCCCCCCGACCCCCCTTGCCGGCAATGAACAGTTCTTC. It encodes CASSPPTPLAGNEQFF.

This clonotype has a count of ten or more. The chain has TRBV29-1 and TRBJ2-2; 7 bases align to TRBD1. This CDR3 has 13 amino acids. From germline, CDR1 is SQVTM and CDR2 ANQGSEA. V trimming: 4 bases; J trimming: 6 bases; junction bases outside the gene matches: 5. CDR3 residues: CSVVQGRAGELFF. The CDR3 DNA follows: TGCAGCGTTGTACAGGGGCGGGCCGGGGAGCTGTTTTTT.

The chain has TRBV10-3 and TRBJ2-5, with D possibly TRBD2 on 6 matching bases. Trimming took 10 bases from V and 1 from J, leaving 13 bases between them. Germline CDR1 is ENHRY and CDR2 is SYGVKD. This CDR3 is 13 amino acids long. CDR3 coding DNA: TGTGCCACCCGCGTGGGGGGCCAAGAGACCCAGTACTTC. Amino acids: CATRVGGQETQYF.

This clonotype appeared a few times. The rearrangement uses TRBV9 and TRBJ2-1, with a tentative D call TRBD1 (6 bases). The germline CDR1 and CDR2 sequences are SGDLS and YYNGEE. V lost 4 bases and J lost 4, with 12 bases in between. This CDR3 comprises 14 residues. In nucleotides, the CDR3 is TGTGCCAGCAGCCCCAGGGACACATACAATGAGCAGTTCTTC. The encoded protein is CASSPRDTYNEQFF.

This clonotype was picked up one time. The rearrangement joins TRBV24-1 to TRBJ2-3; TRBD1 matches 7 bases. CDR3 length: 16 residues. J gave up 4 bases and V 4 bases, and 10 bases lay outside the gene matches. Germline V CDR1 and CDR2: KGHDR, SFDVKD. DNA for the CDR3: TGTGCCACCAGTGACCCGGGCGGCCAGGGGGCAGATACGCAGTATTTT. Its protein product is CATSDPGGQGADTQYF.